A selection of T cell receptor beta chains follows, all from one sample in a study of blood T cell repertoires in COVID-19. Some clones are missing from TCRdb's copy, which holds only in-frame ones; the method was immunoSEQ multiplex PCR. There are 75,000 or so clones in the sample; nearly 90% occur only once, and approximately 31% lies in the top ten. The material sequenced was peripheral blood. These receptors were collected from a man aged 45-60 years with acute or convalescent COVID-19. Both conserved end residues are part of each CDR3. D genes are given only for firm matches. Clone size is given for some rows only: seen once, a few or many times, or a class if the clone is expanded.

J gene: TRBJ2-1; V gene: TRBV5-6; clone size: NA; D gene: NA; CDR3 DNA: TGTGCCAGCAGCTTGTGGGGACAATCCTACAATGAGCAGTTCTTC; CDR3 protein: CASSLWGQSYNEQFF
J gene: TRBJ1-1; V gene: TRBV7-6; clone size: NA; D gene: NA; CDR3 DNA: TGTGCCAGCAGCTCGACGGGGATGAACACTGAAGCTTTCTTT; CDR3 protein: CASSSTGMNTEAFF
J gene: TRBJ1-2; V gene: TRBV9; clone size: once; D gene: TRBD1; CDR3 DNA: TGTGCCAGCAGCGCCCCCGGGACAGGGGGCGGGTATGGCTACACCTTC; CDR3 protein: CASSAPGTGGGYGYTF
J gene: TRBJ1-5; V gene: TRBV5-8; clone size: NA; D gene: TRBD1; CDR3 DNA: TGTGCCAGCAGCCTACAGGGGGGCGGCAATCAGCCCCAGCATTTT; CDR3 protein: CASSLQGGGNQPQHF
J gene: TRBJ2-3; V gene: TRBV5-1; clone size: NA; D gene: TRBD2; CDR3 DNA: TGCGCCAGCAGCTTGAAACGACTAGCGGGCCAAGGAGATACGCAGTATTTT; CDR3 protein: CASSLKRLAGQGDTQYF
J gene: TRBJ2-7; V gene: TRBV9; clone size: NA; D gene: NA; CDR3 DNA: TGTGCCAGCAGCGTAGGGACAGCTGTCTACGAGCAGTACTTC; CDR3 protein: CASSVGTAVYEQYF
J gene: TRBJ2-1; V gene: TRBV2; clone size: NA; D gene: NA; CDR3 DNA: TGTGCCAGCAGTGTTGACAGTGCAGTTTCCTTTAATGAGCAGTTCTTC; CDR3 protein: CASSVDSAVSFNEQFF
J gene: TRBJ2-7; V gene: TRBV6-5; clone size: NA; D gene: NA; CDR3 DNA: TGTGCCAGCAGTTACTTAGGAGTCAGCTCCTACGAGCAGTACTTC; CDR3 protein: CASSYLGVSSYEQYF
J gene: TRBJ1-1; V gene: TRBV9; clone size: NA; D gene: NA; CDR3 DNA: TGTGCCAGCAGCCCCCGGTCAGGGCATTTGAACACTGAAGCTTTCTTT; CDR3 protein: CASSPRSGHLNTEAFF
J gene: TRBJ1-1; V gene: TRBV3-1/TRBV3-2; clone size: NA; D gene: NA; CDR3 DNA: TGTGCCAGCAGTGTCAGGGGTCGAGACACTGAAGCTTTCTTT; CDR3 protein: CASSVRGRDTEAFF
J gene: TRBJ2-3; V gene: TRBV9; clone size: NA; D gene: NA; CDR3 DNA: TGTGCCAGCAGCCCAGAGCCCACGAACGGGGCGCAGTATTTT; CDR3 protein: CASSPEPTNGAQYF